Sequencing of this T cell receptor beta chain was carried out in a study of T cell changes during pregnancy in multiple sclerosis. TCRdb's table, derived via immunoSEQ multiplex PCR, lists solely in-frame clones and lacks some. The sample yields some 80,000 clones, about 95% seen once. J lost 5 bases, V lost 4 bases, and 9 bases had no gene match. This CDR3 comprises 15 residues. Per germline, CDR1 MNHNS and CDR2 SASEGT. The sample in question was peripheral blood, obtained in the third trimester of pregnancy. The receptor was derived from a female donor with multiple sclerosis, enrolled in a pregnancy study. This chain uses TRBV6-1 with TRBJ1-1, with 8 bases aligning to TRBD1. CDR3 region: CASSGSAGGQTEAFF. CDR3 nucleotide sequence: TGTGCCAGCAGTGGAAGCGCAGGGGGCCAAACTGAAGCTTTCTTT.